What follows are 20 T cell receptor beta chains derived from one specimen sequenced in a study of blood T cell repertoires in COVID-19. The repertoire was sequenced with immunoSEQ multiplex PCR; TCRdb's copy has only in-frame clones and lacks some. The table shows roughly 120,000 clones, with roughly 90% occurring only once. The specimen sequenced was peripheral blood. All receptors come from a man in his fifties or sixties with active COVID-19.

The chain joins TRBV2 to TRBJ2-2; 10 bases fit TRBD2. Germline V gene data show CDR1 as SNHLY and CDR2 as FYNNEI. V shed 7 bases and J 6 bases; nucleotides not matched to a gene: 11. The CDR3 loop spans 16 amino acids. Written as DNA, the CDR3 is TGTGCCAGCATCGACTTAAAGGGACTAGCGCCCGGGGAGCTGTTTTTT. This codes for CASIDLKGLAPGELFF.

The chain employs TRBV11-2 and TRBJ1-6; D gene unclear. Germline CDR1 is SGHAT and CDR2 is FQNNGV. This CDR3 spans 15 amino acids. V shed 4 bases and J shed 8 bases, with 15 bases lying between them. In nucleotides, the CDR3 is TGTGCCAGCAGCTCCTCCGGGTCTTCGGATTCACCCCTCCACTTT. Translated: CASSSSGSSDSPLHF. Drawing the rest from reference TRBV11-2 and TRBJ1-6, the complete variable domain is EAGVAQSPRYKIIEKRQSVAFWCNPISGHATLYWYQQILGQGPKLLIQFQNNGVVDDSQLPKDRFSAERLKGVDSTLKIQPAKLEDSAVYLCASSSSGSSDSPLHFGNGTRLTVT.

The chain has TRBV3-1 (or the pseudogene TRBV3-2) and TRBJ1-6, with TRBD1 as a possible D gene (5 bases). CDR3 size: 15 residues. V lost 0 bases and J 6 bases, leaving 9 bases between the germline ends. Germline CDR1 and CDR2: LGHDT and YNNKEL (reference sequence). CDR3 in amino acids: CASSQDNRSNSPLHF. DNA of the CDR3: TGTGCCAGCAGCCAAGACAACAGGAGTAATTCACCCCTCCACTTT.

V and J are TRBV27 and TRBJ1-1; 12 bases are a match to TRBD1. The CDR3 covers 15 residues. The V segment lost 5 bases and the J segment 5 bases; nucleotides outside the gene matches: 6. Germline V gene lookup returns CDR1 MNHEY and CDR2 SMNVEV (reference sequence). Here the CDR3 DNA reads TGTGCCAGCAGTGTCGGGACAGGGGGCTGGACTGAAGCTTTCTTT. Its translation: CASSVGTGGWTEAFF.

The chain has TRBV5-8 and TRBJ1-2; D is uncertain. V dropped 1 base and J dropped 4 bases, with 8 bases sitting between them. CDR1 and CDR2 from the germline V gene are SGHTS and YDEGEE. This CDR3 contains 13 residues. The CDR3 sequence: CASSLSAVYGYTF. CDR3 DNA: TGTGCCAGCAGCTTGTCGGCGGTCTATGGCTACACCTTC.

This clone appeared once. J is TRBJ2-5 and V is TRBV5-1; D may be TRBD1 (7 bases). Germline CDR1 SGHRS, CDR2 YFSETQ. Deletions cut 2 bases from V and 2 bases from J, with 13 bases between. The CDR3 contains 15 residues. The CDR3 loop is CASSLGGAGQETQYF. CDR3 DNA sequence: TGCGCCAGCAGCTTAGGGGGCGCGGGGCAAGAGACCCAGTACTTC.

The chain links TRBV18 to TRBJ1-1, with D perhaps matching TRBD1 (6 bases). The CDR3 covers 14 residues. From germline, CDR1 is KGHSH and CDR2 LQKENI. V dropped 3 bases and J dropped 1 base, with 9 bases sitting between them. The CDR3 bases are TGTGCCAGCTCACCTTCACAGGGGAACACTGAAGCTTTCTTT. Protein: CASSPSQGNTEAFF.

The chain uses TRBV29-1 and TRBJ1-4; TRBD1 agrees at 7 bases. With 6 bases clipped from V and 1 base from J, the junction kept 8 bases outside the gene matches. Looked up from germline, CDR1 is SQVTM and CDR2 is ANQGSEA. The CDR3 extends over 15 amino acids. The CDR3 bases are TGCAGCGTACGGACAGGATTACGAACTAATGAAAAACTGTTTTTT. Amino acid sequence: CSVRTGLRTNEKLFF.

The genes are TRBV5-4 and TRBJ1-1, with D possibly being TRBD1 (5 bases). Trimming removed 0 bases at V and 0 bases at J, with 9 bases between. CDR1 SGHNT and CDR2 YYREEE come from the germline V gene (reference sequence). This CDR3 contains 15 residues. The CDR3 reads CASSLVAGMNTEAFF. The CDR3 region has the DNA TGTGCCAGCAGCTTGGTGGCAGGGATGAACACTGAAGCTTTCTTT.

V and J are TRBV18 and TRBJ1-1, with TRBD1 as a possible D gene (5 bases). The CDR3 consists of 14 residues. The germline V and J ends were trimmed by 5 bases and 3 bases, with 13 bases remaining between them. Per germline, CDR1 KGHSH and CDR2 LQKENI. The CDR3: CASSTVQGDTEAFF. The CDR3 DNA reads TGTGCCAGCTCAACGGTCCAGGGTGACACTGAAGCTTTCTTT.

V is TRBV7-3 and J is TRBJ1-6; 7 bases are shared with TRBD1. The CDR3 runs 17 residues. J was trimmed by 6 bases and V by 3 bases; bases with no gene match: 11. Per the germline V gene, CDR1 is SGHTA and CDR2 is FQGTGA. Here the CDR3 DNA reads TGTGCCAGCAGCTTTACACAAGGACAGGAGCCTAATTCACCCCTCCACTTT. It encodes CASSFTQGQEPNSPLHF.

This chain links TRBV7-9 with TRBJ2-5; D is unresolved. Looked up from germline, CDR1 is SEHNR and CDR2 is FQNEAQ (reference sequence). V was pared by 1 base and J by 5 bases, with 11 bases between. CDR3 size: 14 residues. The DNA of the CDR3 is TGTGCCAGCAGCTTAGGGCCACCATACGAGACCCAGTACTTC. The encoded protein is CASSLGPPYETQYF.

The genes are TRBV19 and TRBJ2-2, with 7 bases aligning to TRBD2. Losses at the gene ends were 3 bases for V and 1 base for J; bases not matched to a gene: 5. The CDR3 spans 16 residues. In germline, CDR1 is LNHDA, CDR2 SQIVND (reference sequence). The CDR3, as DNA: TGTGCCAGTAGTATTATGACTAGCAGGAACACCGGGGAGCTGTTTTTT. Its protein product is CASSIMTSRNTGELFF. Looking up the rest from reference TRBV19 and TRBJ2-2 gives the full variable domain: DGGITQSPKYLFRKEGQNVTLSCEQNLNHDAMYWYRQDPGQGLRLIYYSQIVNDFQKGDIAEGYSVSREKKESFPLTVTSAQKNPTAFYLCASSIMTSRNTGELFFGEGSRLTVL.

The rearrangement joins TRBV21-1 to TRBJ2-3; TRBD1 is the table's D call and was not checked against the DNA. TRBV21-1 is recorded as a pseudogene. This CDR3 comprises 12 residues. The CDR3 protein is CANPDKTDTQYF. CDR3 nucleotide sequence: TGTGCCAACCCCGACAAGACAGATACGCAGTATTTT.

The chain has TRBV5-6 and TRBJ2-7; tentative D call: TRBD2 (7 bases). V dropped 4 bases and J dropped 6 bases, with 14 bases sitting between them. Per the germline V gene, CDR1 is SGHDT and CDR2 is YYEEEE. The CDR3 consists of 13 residues. CDR3 bases: TGTGCCAGCAGCCGGGGGGCCCCGGGCGAGCAGTACTTC. Its translation is CASSRGAPGEQYF. The full variable domain, completed using reference TRBV5-6 and TRBJ2-7, is DAGVTQSPTHLIKTRGQQVTLRCSPKSGHDTVSWYQQALGQGPQFIFQYYEEEERQRGNFPDRFSGHQFPNYSSELNVNALLLGDSALYLCASSRGAPGEQYFGPGTRLTVT.

The count of this clone is one. The chain carries TRBV27 and TRBJ2-5, with 10 bases that match TRBD1. The V gene's germline CDR1 is MNHEY and CDR2 SMNVEV (reference sequence). After removal of 5 bases from V and 5 bases from J, the junction contained 14 bases not matched to a gene. CDR3 length: 17 residues. In DNA, the CDR3 is TGTGCCAGCAGTCGCTCGACAGGGGGCGAATGGGGGGAGACCCAGTACTTC. It codes for CASSRSTGGEWGETQYF.

The gene calls are TRBV28 and TRBJ1-5, with D tentatively TRBD1 (5 bases). V was shortened by 7 bases and J by 6 bases, with 19 bases between the two germline ends. Germline V gene data show CDR1 as MDHEN and CDR2 as SYDVKM. CDR3 length: 15 amino acids. This chain's CDR3 is CASTWGRGQGQPQHF. In nucleotides, the CDR3 is TGTGCCAGCACTTGGGGGAGGGGCCAGGGTCAGCCCCAGCATTTT. The full variable domain, rest sourced from reference TRBV28 and TRBJ1-5, is DVKVTQSSRYLVKRTGEKVFLECVQDMDHENMFWYRQDPGLGLRLIYFSYDVKMKEKGDIPEGYSVSREKKERFSLILESASTNQTSMYLCASTWGRGQGQPQHFGDGTRLSIL.

This clone was observed a single time. This chain connects TRBV7-9 to TRBJ1-2; D gene unclear. The V and J ends lost 6 bases and 6 bases respectively, with 8 bases between them. CDR3 length: 11 residues. Germline CDR1 reads SEHNR; CDR2 reads FQNEAQ (reference sequence). The CDR3 DNA reads as TGTGCCAGCAGGGACGGGGATGGCTACACCTTC. Its translation is CASRDGDGYTF. Full variable domain (remainder filled in from reference TRBV7-9 and TRBJ1-2): DTGVSQNPRHKITKRGQNVTFRCDPISEHNRLYWYRQTLGQGPEFLTYFQNEAQLEKSRLLSDRFSAERPKGSFSTLEIQRTEQGDSAMYLCASRDGDGYTFGSGTRLTVV.

The chain carries TRBV5-4 and TRBJ2-7, with TRBD2 matching over 8 bases. V was pared by 3 bases and J by 6 bases, with 8 bases of the junction left unmatched. The CDR3 has 14 residues. Germline V gene lookup returns CDR1 SGHNT and CDR2 YYREEE (reference sequence). In DNA, the CDR3 is TGTGCCAGCAGCTCTCCGGGGAGCGGGAGCGAGCAGTACGTC. This encodes CASSSPGSGSEQYV.

V gene TRBV5-6 combines with J gene TRBJ1-1; D is possibly TRBD1 (6 bases). The V gene's germline CDR1 is SGHDT and CDR2 YYEEEE. The CDR3 covers 14 residues. V lost 4 bases and J 6 bases, leaving 16 bases between the germline ends. The CDR3 DNA sequence: TGTGCCAGCAGCCCTGGGGACATTTCTCCTGAAGCTTTCTTT. Protein: CASSPGDISPEAFF.